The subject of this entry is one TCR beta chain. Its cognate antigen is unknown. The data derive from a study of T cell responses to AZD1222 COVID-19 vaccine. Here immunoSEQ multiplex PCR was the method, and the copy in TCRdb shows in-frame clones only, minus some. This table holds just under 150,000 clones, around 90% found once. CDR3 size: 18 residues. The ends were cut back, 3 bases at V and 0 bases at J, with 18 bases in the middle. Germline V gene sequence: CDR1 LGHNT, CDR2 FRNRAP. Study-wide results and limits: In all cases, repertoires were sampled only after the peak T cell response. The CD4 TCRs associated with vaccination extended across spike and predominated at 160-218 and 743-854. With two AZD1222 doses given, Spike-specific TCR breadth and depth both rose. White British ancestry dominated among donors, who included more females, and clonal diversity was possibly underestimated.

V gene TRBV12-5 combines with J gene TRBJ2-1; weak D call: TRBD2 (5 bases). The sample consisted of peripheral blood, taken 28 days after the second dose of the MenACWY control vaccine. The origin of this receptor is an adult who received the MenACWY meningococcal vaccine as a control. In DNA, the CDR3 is TGTGCTAGTGGTTTTACGGAGGACGGCAAGAGCTCCTACAATGAGCAGTTCTTC. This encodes CASGFTEDGKSSYNEQFF.